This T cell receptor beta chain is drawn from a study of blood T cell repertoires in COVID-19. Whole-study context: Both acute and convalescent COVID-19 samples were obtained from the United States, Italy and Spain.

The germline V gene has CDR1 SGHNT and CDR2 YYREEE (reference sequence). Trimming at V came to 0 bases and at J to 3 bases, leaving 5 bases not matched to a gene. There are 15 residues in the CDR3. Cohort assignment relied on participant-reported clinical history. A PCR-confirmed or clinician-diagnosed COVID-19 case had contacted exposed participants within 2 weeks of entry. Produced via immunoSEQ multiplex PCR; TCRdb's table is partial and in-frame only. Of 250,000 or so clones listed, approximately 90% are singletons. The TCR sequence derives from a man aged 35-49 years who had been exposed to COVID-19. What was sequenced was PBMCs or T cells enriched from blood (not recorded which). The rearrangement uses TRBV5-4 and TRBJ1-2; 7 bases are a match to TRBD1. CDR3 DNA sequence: TGTGCCAGCAGCTTGGAAGCCAGGGGGGACTATGGCTACACCTTC. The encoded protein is CASSLEARGDYGYTF.